The 32 T cell receptor beta chains below were found in one sample sequenced in a study of long-term antiretroviral therapy in people with HIV. The immunoSEQ assay was v3.0, run at survey level. Data came from immunoSEQ multiplex PCR; TCRdb stores just in-frame clones and leaves some out. The data show about 44,000 clones, about 95% seen once. The sequencing used unsorted PBMCs, collected 3.7 years after starting antiretroviral therapy. The receptors derive from a woman aged 45-60 years with HIV.

Of note for this clone: One end of the junction does not line up with germline, which may come from a read error. The gene calls are TRBV7-7 and TRBJ2-7, with 9 bases lining up with TRBD1. Germline assignment: CDR1 SSHAT and CDR2 FNYEAQ (reference sequence). The CDR3 extends over 14 amino acids. For the CDR3, the DNA is TGTGCTAGCAGCGCGACCCTGACAGGGGGCGAGCAGTACTTC. It yields the protein CASSATLTGGEQYF.

A single count supports this clone. The gene calls are TRBV5-4 and TRBJ1-6, with 8 positions matching TRBD1. In germline, CDR1 is SGHNT, CDR2 YYREEE (reference sequence). This CDR3 is built from 15 residues. With V trimmed by 2 bases and J by 4 bases, 2 bases remained unmatched. The CDR3 sequence is CASSFGQGYNSPLHF. DNA of the CDR3: TGTGCCAGCAGCTTCGGACAGGGATATAATTCACCCCTCCACTTT.

This clone was recorded once. The chain recombines TRBV30 with TRBJ2-7; the D gene is possibly TRBD2 (6 bases). Deletions cut 0 bases from V and 3 bases from J, with 9 bases between. Per germline, CDR1 GTSNPN and CDR2 SVGIG (reference sequence). The length of the CDR3 is 13 residues. The CDR3 DNA sequence: TGTGCCTGGAGTGTACTGGGACTCTACGAGCAGTACTTC. Translating gives CAWSVLGLYEQYF.

The chain is built from TRBV7-3 and TRBJ2-1; TRBD2 aligns across 9 bases. This CDR3 has 13 residues. Germline assignment: CDR1 SGHTA and CDR2 FQGTGA. The V segment lost 5 bases and the J segment 7 bases; nucleotides outside the gene matches: 3. CDR3: CASSITSGNEQFF. The CDR3 DNA is TGTGCCAGCAGCATCACTAGCGGGAATGAGCAGTTCTTC.

This chain uses TRBV19 with TRBJ1-5; 7 bases fit TRBD1. The junction had 3 bases not matched to a gene; V was cut back by 4 bases and J by 0 bases. This CDR3 spans 15 amino acids. Germline values: CDR1 LNHDA, CDR2 SQIVND (reference sequence). The CDR3: CASSTRDSSNQPQHF. In nucleotides, the CDR3 is TGTGCCAGTAGTACCCGGGACAGTAGCAATCAGCCCCAGCATTTT.

This clone was observed a single time. This chain connects TRBV5-1 to TRBJ2-2; D may be TRBD1 or TRBD2 (6 bases each). This CDR3 is 17 amino acids long. The ends were cut back, 0 bases at V and 5 bases at J, with 17 bases in the middle. Per germline, CDR1 SGHRS and CDR2 YFSETQ. The CDR3: CASSLVPPGAQTGELFF. The CDR3 nucleotides read TGCGCCAGCAGCTTGGTCCCCCCGGGGGCGCAAACCGGGGAGCTGTTTTTT.

CDR3 bases: TGCGCCAGCAGCTTGGGAACAGTTAACTATGGCTACACCTTC. It translates to CASSLGTVNYGYTF. The chain recombines TRBV5-1 with TRBJ1-2; no clear D gene. V was trimmed by 0 bases and J by 1 base, leaving 7 bases between them. This CDR3 has 14 residues. Germline values: CDR1 SGHRS, CDR2 YFSETQ.

This clone has just one count. V and J are TRBV30 and TRBJ1-5; possibly TRBD1 for D (6 bases). CDR3 size: 16 residues. The germline CDR1 and CDR2 sequences are GTSNPN and SVGIG (reference sequence). The V end lost 0 bases, the J end lost 2 bases, and 14 bases lay between the germline ends. The CDR3 DNA reads TGTGCCTGGAGTGTATACCCGGGACACGGCAATCAGCCCCAGCATTTT. Protein: CAWSVYPGHGNQPQHF.

V is TRBV5-4 and J is TRBJ2-1, with D possibly being TRBD1 (5 bases). Trimming removed 0 bases from V and 7 bases from J, with 11 bases in between. CDR1 SGHNT and CDR2 YYREEE come from the germline V gene (reference sequence). The CDR3 contains 14 residues. In DNA form, the CDR3 reads TGTGCCAGCAGCTTGGCAAGGGGTAGAAATGAGCAGTTCTTC. Translating gives CASSLARGRNEQFF.

The V gene is TRBV7-2, the J gene TRBJ2-7, with a weak D call TRBD2 (6 bases). Germline V gene sequence: CDR1 SGHTA, CDR2 FQGNSA. V lost 6 bases and J lost 0, with 18 bases in between. CDR3 size: 16 residues. CDR3 coding DNA: TGTGCCAGCAGACTTACCGGGACTCCCTCCTCCTACGAGCAGTACTTC. It yields the protein CASRLTGTPSSYEQYF.

This chain connects TRBV5-4 to TRBJ1-3, with D hard to call. CDR3 length: 13 amino acids. Trimming took off 0 bases at V and 4 bases at J, with 5 bases between the two ends. CDR1 and CDR2 (germline): SGHNT, YYREEE (reference sequence). As DNA, the CDR3 is TGTGCCAGCAGCTTGGGCGGGGGAAACACCATATATTTT. It yields the protein CASSLGGGNTIYF.

The V and J genes are TRBV21-1 and TRBJ2-3; TRBD2 reflects the table's D call only, with no check against the DNA. TRBV21-1 is a recognized pseudogene. The CDR3 covers 18 residues. The CDR3 loop reads CASLRSPTSGGSADTQYF. Written as DNA, the CDR3 is TGTGCCAGCCTTCGGTCCCCGACTAGCGGGGGGTCTGCGGATACGCAGTATTTT.

V and J are TRBV11-3 and TRBJ2-5; possible D gene TRBD1, 6 bases. The ends were cut back, 4 bases at V and 0 bases at J, with 9 bases in the middle. The CDR3 sequence is 14 residues long. Germline loops: CDR1 SGHNT, CDR2 YENEEA. CDR3 DNA sequence: TGTGCCAGCAGCTCTCAGGGGTACCAAGAGACCCAGTACTTC. This encodes CASSSQGYQETQYF.

J is TRBJ2-7 and V is TRBV6-5; unclear D gene. Germline V gives CDR1 MNHEY, CDR2 SVGAGI. The CDR3 has 13 residues. Trimming pared 6 bases from V and 4 bases from J, leaving 13 bases between. The DNA for the CDR3 is TGTGCCAGCAGCCCCCGCCAGACATACGAGCAGTACTTC. Protein: CASSPRQTYEQYF.

The table lists this clone with a few counts. The rearrangement links TRBV27 to TRBJ2-1; TRBD2 agrees at 7 bases. V shed 3 bases and J 7 bases; nucleotides not matched to a gene: 6. The V gene's germline CDR1 is MNHEY and CDR2 SMNVEV (reference sequence). The length of the CDR3 is 14 residues. The CDR3 reads CASSLGGNWNEQFF. CDR3 DNA: TGTGCCAGCAGTTTGGGAGGGAACTGGAATGAGCAGTTCTTC.

The genes are TRBV19 and TRBJ2-3, with TRBD1 matching 9 bases. Germline V gives CDR1 LNHDA, CDR2 SQIVND (reference sequence). Losses at the gene ends were 3 bases for V and 3 bases for J; bases not matched to a gene: 4. CDR3 length equals 15 residues. CDR3 region: CASSIAGQGTDTQYF. The CDR3, as DNA: TGTGCCAGTAGTATCGCGGGACAGGGAACAGATACGCAGTATTTT. Looking up the rest from reference TRBV19 and TRBJ2-3 gives the full variable domain: DGGITQSPKYLFRKEGQNVTLSCEQNLNHDAMYWYRQDPGQGLRLIYYSQIVNDFQKGDIAEGYSVSREKKESFPLTVTSAQKNPTAFYLCASSIAGQGTDTQYFGPGTRLTVL.

This chain connects TRBV19 to TRBJ1-2; TRBD1 matches at 10 bases. This CDR3 spans 16 amino acids. Trimming took 9 bases from V and 4 from J; bases not matched to a gene: 14. CDR1 is LNHDA, CDR2 SQIVND, per germline (reference sequence). CDR3 amino acids: CASTATGTGDSYGYTF. The CDR3 DNA is TGTGCCAGCACGGCTACCGGGACAGGGGATAGCTATGGCTACACCTTC.

This chain uses TRBV19 with TRBJ1-2, with a weak D call TRBD1 (6 bases). CDR3 size: 14 residues. Germline V gene data show CDR1 as LNHDA and CDR2 as SQIVND (reference sequence). The ends were cut back, 1 base at V and 4 bases at J, with 10 bases in the middle. The CDR3 is CASSIVRDTYGYTF. The CDR3 bases are TGTGCCAGTAGTATAGTCCGGGACACCTATGGCTACACCTTC.

The chain carries TRBV6-5 and TRBJ2-5; a weak D match, TRBD1 (5 bases). The CDR3 contains 15 residues. CDR1 is MNHEY and CDR2 is SVGAGI in the germline V gene. The V gene lost 0 bases and the J gene lost 1 base, with 9 bases spanning the gap. The DNA of the CDR3 is TGTGCCAGCAGTTACTCTACAGGCATCCAAGAGACCCAGTACTTC. As protein: CASSYSTGIQETQYF.

This clone appeared once. CDR3 coding DNA: TGTGCCAGCAGCGGAGAAGACACGGCTAATGAAAAACTGTTTTTT. The encoded protein is CASSGEDTANEKLFF. This sequence joins TRBV9 and TRBJ1-4; the D is unclear. The CDR3 sequence is 15 residues long. V was trimmed by 3 bases and J by 3 bases, leaving 12 bases between them. Germline lookup yields CDR1 SGDLS and CDR2 YYNGEE.

J is TRBJ2-3 and V is TRBV2; D call uncertain. Per the germline V gene, CDR1 is SNHLY and CDR2 is FYNNEI. CDR3 length: 14 residues. Trimming removed 6 bases at V and 1 base at J, with 11 bases between. The CDR3 DNA is TGTGCCAGCAGGGCCGACACCCGCACAGATACGCAGTATTTT. It encodes CASRADTRTDTQYF.

In this sample, this clone turned up once. This chain connects TRBV19 to TRBJ2-1; D gene uncertain. Trimming left V 1 base short and J 7 bases short, with 2 bases between. The germline gives CDR1 LNHDA, CDR2 SQIVND (reference sequence). This CDR3 comprises 11 residues. DNA of the CDR3: TGTGCCAGTAGTATAGGAAATGAGCAGTTCTTC. Translated, it gives CASSIGNEQFF.

This chain links TRBV11-2 with TRBJ2-2, with D possibly being TRBD2 (5 bases). The germline V and J ends were trimmed by 1 base and 1 base, with 7 bases remaining between them. The CDR3 has 15 residues. The germline V gene has CDR1 SGHAT and CDR2 FQNNGV. The CDR3 coding sequence is TGTGCCAGCAGCTTAGCGGGGTTGAACACCGGGGAGCTGTTTTTT. It encodes CASSLAGLNTGELFF.

The V call is TRBV9, the J call TRBJ1-5; D gene ambiguous. Trimming stripped 7 bases from V and 7 bases from J, with 18 bases between. The length of the CDR3 is 14 residues. Germline-derived CDR1 and CDR2 are SGDLS and YYNGEE. CDR3 in amino acids: CASGPGFTKQPQHF. Written as DNA, the CDR3 is TGTGCCAGCGGCCCGGGGTTCACGAAACAGCCCCAGCATTTT.

The chain recombines TRBV7-2 with TRBJ2-7; TRBD2 matches at 8 bases. V trimming: 5 bases; J trimming: 0 bases; junction bases outside the gene matches: 3. This CDR3 comprises 14 residues. Per the germline V gene, CDR1 is SGHTA and CDR2 is FQGNSA. The CDR3 DNA is TGTGCCAGCAGCCTCAGCGGGGGCTCCTACGAGCAGTACTTC. This encodes CASSLSGGSYEQYF.

The chain is built from TRBV2 and TRBJ1-2; D perhaps matches TRBD1 (5 bases). Germline CDR1 reads SNHLY; CDR2 reads FYNNEI. V was clipped by 6 bases and J by 4 bases, with 15 bases between them. This CDR3 region has 14 residues. CDR3 nucleotide sequence: TGTGCCAGCAGCCAGGGTGAGGGAAGCTATGGCTACACCTTC. Its protein product is CASSQGEGSYGYTF.

CDR3 loop: CASSQGYLEAFF. The CDR3 DNA reads as TGCGCCAGCAGCCAAGGTTATCTTGAAGCTTTCTTT. The chain carries TRBV4-1 and TRBJ1-1; the D is unclear. Trimming pared 1 base from V and 7 bases from J, leaving 7 bases between. The germline CDR1 and CDR2 sequences are MGHRA and YSYEKL. The CDR3 is 12 amino acids.

The V call is TRBV5-1, the J call TRBJ1-3, with D perhaps TRBD1 (6 bases). The CDR3 extends over 15 amino acids. Germline V CDR1 and CDR2: SGHRS, YFSETQ. With 0 bases removed from V and 4 bases from J, the gap between germline ends came to 11 bases. The CDR3 is CASSLDGGDGNTIYF. Here the CDR3 DNA reads TGCGCCAGCAGCTTGGATGGGGGCGACGGAAACACCATATATTTT.

The chain recombines TRBV7-2 with TRBJ1-2; possible D gene TRBD1, 5 bases. Trimming removed 4 bases from V and 3 bases from J, with 6 bases in between. Germline V CDR1 and CDR2: SGHTA, FQGNSA. The CDR3 covers 12 residues. CDR3 region: CASSWGDYGYTF. The CDR3 DNA reads TGTGCCAGCAGCTGGGGGGACTATGGCTACACCTTC.

The chain has TRBV5-1 and TRBJ1-4; tentatively, D is TRBD1 (6 bases). Trimming left V 0 bases short and J 7 bases short, with 10 bases between. CDR3 size: 14 residues. Germline V CDR1 and CDR2: SGHRS, YFSETQ. CDR3 in amino acids: CASSLGGASEKLFF. The CDR3 DNA is TGCGCCAGCAGCTTGGGGGGGGCGTCTGAAAAACTGTTTTTT.

This sequence joins TRBV9 and TRBJ2-5; D remains ambiguous. Germline CDR1 is SGDLS and CDR2 is YYNGEE. V was cut by 4 bases and J by 3 bases, with 10 bases left in between. This CDR3 contains 13 residues. CDR3 amino acids: CASSPRQKETQYF. CDR3 sequence (DNA): TGTGCCAGCAGCCCCCGACAAAAAGAGACCCAGTACTTC.

The rearrangement links TRBV5-1 to TRBJ1-5; TRBD1 agrees at 7 bases. The CDR3 contains 14 residues. Germline V gene sequence: CDR1 SGHRS, CDR2 YFSETQ. V was clipped by 3 bases and J by 2 bases; unmatched bases: 2. Here the CDR3 reads CASSWGTGNQPQHF. DNA for the CDR3: TGCGCCAGCAGCTGGGGGACAGGCAATCAGCCCCAGCATTTT.